The clone carrying this TCR beta chain was seen once. Its antigen is as yet unknown. Tens of thousands of T cell genomes (approximately 180 ng DNA) went into each sorted-subset replicate. Measured with immunoSEQ multiplex PCR; TCRdb has only the in-frame clones, and not every one. This sample has roughly 1,800,000 clones; approximately 94% occur once, and the top ten carry around 1%. These data originate in a study of shared clonotypes between healthy human individuals. Study details: Three plates each covered CD4 naive and memory; CD8 naive two, CD8 memory one.

Study findings and constraints: Generally, estimated richness proved larger in naive subsets than it did in memory subsets.

Terminally differentiated effector memory CD45RA+ cells were left out of the naive CD8 fraction, which was CD45RO-negative and positively selected for CCR7. This clonotype was sampled from a young man in good health. The sample comprised naive CD8+ T cells sorted from blood.

The CDR3 sequence: CASGVEGLEETQYF. In DNA form, the CDR3 reads TGTGCCAGCGGAGTTGAGGGGCTAGAAGAGACCCAGTACTTC. The V call is TRBV6-6, the J call TRBJ2-5, with D perhaps assigned TRBD1 or TRBD2 (5 bases each). Trimming stripped 8 bases from V and 3 bases from J, with 16 bases between. Germline V gene data show CDR1 as MNHNY and CDR2 as SVGAGI (reference sequence). The CDR3 totals 14 residues.